This T cell receptor beta chain emerged from a study of blood T cell repertoires in COVID-19. Study summary: COVID-19 samples, acute and convalescent, were from the United States, Italy and Spain.

There are a few counts of this clone. Original data processing: Using reference gene primer amplification, nucleated cell counts were estimated. The data were produced by immunoSEQ multiplex PCR, yet TCRdb's version contains in-frame clones alone and is incomplete. The V and J calls and clone size are taken from that table; D and trimming were inferred from the DNA. The table shows about 370,000 clones, with approximately 89% occurring only once. V was clipped by 0 bases and J by 0 bases, with 9 bases between them. This CDR3 contains 16 residues. The germline V gene encodes CDR1 SGDLS and CDR2 YYNGEE.

The genes are TRBV9 and TRBJ2-2, with D tentatively TRBD1 (6 bases). Sequencing was carried out using PBMCs or T cells enriched from blood (not recorded which). The sequence derives from a woman between 40 and 50 years old who had been exposed to COVID-19. The CDR3 spells CASSVGWTANTGELFF. The CDR3 DNA sequence: TGTGCCAGCAGCGTAGGTTGGACAGCGAACACCGGGGAGCTGTTTTTT.